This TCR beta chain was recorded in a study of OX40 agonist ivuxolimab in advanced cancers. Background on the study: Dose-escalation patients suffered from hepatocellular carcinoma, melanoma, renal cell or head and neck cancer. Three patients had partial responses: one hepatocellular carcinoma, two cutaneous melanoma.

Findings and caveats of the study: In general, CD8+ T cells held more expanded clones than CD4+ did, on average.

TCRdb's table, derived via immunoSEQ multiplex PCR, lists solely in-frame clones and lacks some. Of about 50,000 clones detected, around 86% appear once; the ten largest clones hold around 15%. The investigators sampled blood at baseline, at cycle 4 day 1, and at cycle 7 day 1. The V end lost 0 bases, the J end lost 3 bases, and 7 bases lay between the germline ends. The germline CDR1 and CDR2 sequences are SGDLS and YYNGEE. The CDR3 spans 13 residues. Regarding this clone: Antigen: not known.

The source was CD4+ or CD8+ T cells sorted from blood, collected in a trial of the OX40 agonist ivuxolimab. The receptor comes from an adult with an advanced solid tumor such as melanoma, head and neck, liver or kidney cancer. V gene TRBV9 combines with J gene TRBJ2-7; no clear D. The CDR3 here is CASSVVPSYEQYF. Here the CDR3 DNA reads TGTGCCAGCAGCGTAGTACCGAGCTACGAGCAGTACTTC.